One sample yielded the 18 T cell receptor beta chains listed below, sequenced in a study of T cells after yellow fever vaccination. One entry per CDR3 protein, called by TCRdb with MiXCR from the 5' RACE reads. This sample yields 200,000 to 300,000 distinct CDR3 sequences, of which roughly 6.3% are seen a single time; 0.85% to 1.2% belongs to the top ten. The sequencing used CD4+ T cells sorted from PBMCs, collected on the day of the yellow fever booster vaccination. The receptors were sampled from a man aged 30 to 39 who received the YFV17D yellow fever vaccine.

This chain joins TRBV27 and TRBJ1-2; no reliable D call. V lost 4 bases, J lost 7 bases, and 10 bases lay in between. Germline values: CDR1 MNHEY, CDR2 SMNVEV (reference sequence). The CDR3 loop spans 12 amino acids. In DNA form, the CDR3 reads TGTGCCAGCAGTTACCGCGGGAGTGGCTACACCTTC. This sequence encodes CASSYRGSGYTF.

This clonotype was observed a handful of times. For the CDR3, the DNA is TGCGCCAGCAGCTTGGGGGCAGGGAGGATGGATACGCAGTATTTT. This gives the protein CASSLGAGRMDTQYF. V is TRBV5-1 and J is TRBJ2-3, with a possible D match to TRBD2 (6 bases). The CDR3 is made up of 15 amino acids. Per the germline V gene, CDR1 is SGHRS and CDR2 is YFSETQ. With 0 bases removed from V and 6 bases from J, the gap between germline ends came to 14 bases.

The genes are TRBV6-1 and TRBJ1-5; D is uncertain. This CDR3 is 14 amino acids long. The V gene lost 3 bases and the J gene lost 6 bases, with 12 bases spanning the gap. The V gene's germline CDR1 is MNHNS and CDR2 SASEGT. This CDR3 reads CASSEERRTQPQHF. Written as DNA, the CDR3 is TGTGCCAGCAGTGAGGAGCGGAGGACTCAGCCCCAGCATTTT.

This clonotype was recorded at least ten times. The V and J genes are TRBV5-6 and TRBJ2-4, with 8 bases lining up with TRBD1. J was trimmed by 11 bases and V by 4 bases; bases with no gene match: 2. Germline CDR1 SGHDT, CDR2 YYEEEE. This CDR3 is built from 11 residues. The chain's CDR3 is CASSRTGLQYF. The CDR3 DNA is TGTGCCAGCAGCCGGACAGGGCTTCAGTACTTC.

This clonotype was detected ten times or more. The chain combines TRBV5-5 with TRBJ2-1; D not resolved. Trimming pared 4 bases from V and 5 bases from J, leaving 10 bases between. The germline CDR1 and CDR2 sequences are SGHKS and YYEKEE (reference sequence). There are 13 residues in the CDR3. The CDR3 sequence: CASSGSANNEQFF. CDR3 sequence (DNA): TGTGCCAGCAGCGGCTCGGCAAACAATGAGCAGTTCTTC.

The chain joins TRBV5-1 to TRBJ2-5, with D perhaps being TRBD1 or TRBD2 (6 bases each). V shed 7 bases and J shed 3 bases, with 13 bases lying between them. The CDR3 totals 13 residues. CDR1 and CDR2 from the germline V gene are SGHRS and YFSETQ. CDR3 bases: TGCGCCAGCGACCCCGGGGGCGAAGAGACCCAGTACTTC. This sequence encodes CASDPGGEETQYF.

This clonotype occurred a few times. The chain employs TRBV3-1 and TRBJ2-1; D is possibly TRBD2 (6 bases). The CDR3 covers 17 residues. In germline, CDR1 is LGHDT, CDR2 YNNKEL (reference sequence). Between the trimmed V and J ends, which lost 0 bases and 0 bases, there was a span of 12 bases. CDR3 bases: TGTGCCAGCAGCCAAGACAAGGGACTTAACTCCTACAATGAGCAGTTCTTC. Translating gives CASSQDKGLNSYNEQFF.

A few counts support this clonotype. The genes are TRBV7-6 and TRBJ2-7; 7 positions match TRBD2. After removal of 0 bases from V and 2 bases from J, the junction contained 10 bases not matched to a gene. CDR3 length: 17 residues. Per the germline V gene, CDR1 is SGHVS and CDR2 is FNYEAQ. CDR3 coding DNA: TGTGCCAGCAGCTTAGCGGGTTCGAAAGCGGGACCCTACGAGCAGTACTTC. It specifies CASSLAGSKAGPYEQYF.

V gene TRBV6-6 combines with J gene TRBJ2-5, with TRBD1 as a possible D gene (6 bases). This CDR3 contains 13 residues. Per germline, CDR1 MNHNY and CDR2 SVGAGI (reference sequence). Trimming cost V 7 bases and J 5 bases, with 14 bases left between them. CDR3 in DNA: TGTGCCAGCACCTTAATGGGGGCTGAGACCCAGTACTTC. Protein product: CASTLMGAETQYF.

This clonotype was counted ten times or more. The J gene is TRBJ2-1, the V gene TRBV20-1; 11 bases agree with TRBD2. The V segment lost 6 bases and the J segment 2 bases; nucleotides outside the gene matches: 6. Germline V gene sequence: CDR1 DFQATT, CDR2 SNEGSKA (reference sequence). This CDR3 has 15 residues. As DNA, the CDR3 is TGCAGTGCCACTAGCGGGAGAGACCCCTACAATGAGCAGTTCTTC. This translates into CSATSGRDPYNEQFF.

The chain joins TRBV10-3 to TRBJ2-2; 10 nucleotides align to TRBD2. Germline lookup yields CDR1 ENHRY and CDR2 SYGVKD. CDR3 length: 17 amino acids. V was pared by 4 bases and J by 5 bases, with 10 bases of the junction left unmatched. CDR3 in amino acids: CAISGGETSGITGELFF. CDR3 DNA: TGTGCCATCAGTGGGGGAGAAACTAGCGGGATTACCGGGGAGCTGTTTTTT.

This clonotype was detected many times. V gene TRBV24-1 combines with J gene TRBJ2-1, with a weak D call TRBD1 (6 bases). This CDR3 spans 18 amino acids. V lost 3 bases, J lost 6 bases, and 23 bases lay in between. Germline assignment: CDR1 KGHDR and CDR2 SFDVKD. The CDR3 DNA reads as TGTGCCACCAGTGATGCCTCAGGGGCGTGGGGCACGCTCAATGAGCAGTTCTTC. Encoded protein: CATSDASGAWGTLNEQFF.

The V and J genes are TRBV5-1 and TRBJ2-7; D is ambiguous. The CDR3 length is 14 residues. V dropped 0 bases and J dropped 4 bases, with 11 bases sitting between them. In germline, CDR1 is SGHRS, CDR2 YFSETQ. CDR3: CASSLEGSGYEQYF. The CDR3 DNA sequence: TGCGCCAGCAGCTTGGAAGGGTCTGGGTACGAGCAGTACTTC.

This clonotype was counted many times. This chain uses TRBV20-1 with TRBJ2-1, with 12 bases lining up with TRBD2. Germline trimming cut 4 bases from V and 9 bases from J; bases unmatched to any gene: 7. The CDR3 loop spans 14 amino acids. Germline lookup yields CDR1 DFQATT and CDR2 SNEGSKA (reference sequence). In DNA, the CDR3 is TGCAGTGCTAAACTAGCGGGAGGCGCGGGTGAGCAGTTCTTC. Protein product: CSAKLAGGAGEQFF.

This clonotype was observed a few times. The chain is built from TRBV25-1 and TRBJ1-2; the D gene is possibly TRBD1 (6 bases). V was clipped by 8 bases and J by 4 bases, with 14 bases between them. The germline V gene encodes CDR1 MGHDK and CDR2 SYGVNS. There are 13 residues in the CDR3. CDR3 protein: CASSQGLGYGYTF. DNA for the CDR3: TGTGCCAGCTCACAGGGATTGGGCTATGGCTACACCTTC.

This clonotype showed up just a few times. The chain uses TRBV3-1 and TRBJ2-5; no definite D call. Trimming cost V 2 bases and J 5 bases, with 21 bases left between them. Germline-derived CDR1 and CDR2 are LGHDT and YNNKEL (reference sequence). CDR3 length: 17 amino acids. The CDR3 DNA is TGTGCCAGCAGCCAATTCAGGCGTGGATCAAACCGGGAGACCCAGTACTTC. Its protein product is CASSQFRRGSNRETQYF.

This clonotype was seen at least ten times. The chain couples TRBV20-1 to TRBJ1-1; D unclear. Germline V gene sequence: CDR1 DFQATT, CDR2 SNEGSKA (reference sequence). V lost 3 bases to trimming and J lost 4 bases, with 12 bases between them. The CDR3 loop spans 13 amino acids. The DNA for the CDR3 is TGCAGTGCTAGGGAGGGTAAGGGCACTGAAGCTTTCTTT. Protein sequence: CSAREGKGTEAFF.

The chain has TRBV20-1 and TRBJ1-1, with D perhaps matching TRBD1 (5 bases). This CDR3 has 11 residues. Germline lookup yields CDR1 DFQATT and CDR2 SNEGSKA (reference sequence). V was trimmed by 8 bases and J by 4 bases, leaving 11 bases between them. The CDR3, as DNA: TGCAGTCCTCAGGGAGCCACTGAAGCTTTCTTT. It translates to CSPQGATEAFF.